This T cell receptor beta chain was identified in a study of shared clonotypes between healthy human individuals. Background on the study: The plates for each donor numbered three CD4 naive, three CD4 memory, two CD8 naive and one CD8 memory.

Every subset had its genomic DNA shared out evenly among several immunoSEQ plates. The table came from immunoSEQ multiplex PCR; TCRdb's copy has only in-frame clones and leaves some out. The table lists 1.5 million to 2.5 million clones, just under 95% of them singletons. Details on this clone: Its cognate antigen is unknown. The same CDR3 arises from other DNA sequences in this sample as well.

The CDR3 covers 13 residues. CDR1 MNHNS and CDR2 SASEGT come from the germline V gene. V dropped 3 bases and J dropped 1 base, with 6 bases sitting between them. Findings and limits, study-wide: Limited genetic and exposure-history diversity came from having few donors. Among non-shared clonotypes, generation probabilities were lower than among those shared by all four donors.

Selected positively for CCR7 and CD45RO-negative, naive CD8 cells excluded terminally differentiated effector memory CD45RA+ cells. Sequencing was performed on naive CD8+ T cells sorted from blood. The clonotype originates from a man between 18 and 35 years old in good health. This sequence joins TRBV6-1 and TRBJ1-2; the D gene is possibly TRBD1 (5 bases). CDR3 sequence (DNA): TGTGCCAGCAGTGAGCAGGGTAACTATGGCTACACCTTC. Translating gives CASSEQGNYGYTF.